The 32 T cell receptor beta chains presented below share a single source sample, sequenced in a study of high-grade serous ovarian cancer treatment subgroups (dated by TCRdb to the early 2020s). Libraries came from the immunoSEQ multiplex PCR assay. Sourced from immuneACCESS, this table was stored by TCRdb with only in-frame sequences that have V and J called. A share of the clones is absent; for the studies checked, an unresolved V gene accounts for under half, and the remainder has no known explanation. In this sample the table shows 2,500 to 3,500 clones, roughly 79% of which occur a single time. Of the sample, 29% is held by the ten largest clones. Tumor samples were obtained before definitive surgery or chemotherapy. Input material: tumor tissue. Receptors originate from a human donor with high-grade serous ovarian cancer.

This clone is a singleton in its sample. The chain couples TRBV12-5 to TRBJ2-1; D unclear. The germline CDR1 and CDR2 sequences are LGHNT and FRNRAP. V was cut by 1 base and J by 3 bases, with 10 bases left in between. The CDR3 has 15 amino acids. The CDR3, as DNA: TGTGCTAGTGGTTTGGGACTGCGCCTCTACAATGAGCAGTTCTTC. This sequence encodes CASGLGLRLYNEQFF.

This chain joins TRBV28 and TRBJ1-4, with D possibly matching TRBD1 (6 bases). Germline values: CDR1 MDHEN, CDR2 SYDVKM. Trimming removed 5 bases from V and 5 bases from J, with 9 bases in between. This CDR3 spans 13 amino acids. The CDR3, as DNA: TGTGCCAGCAGTCGGGGGGGCAATGAAAAACTGTTTTTT. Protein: CASSRGGNEKLFF.

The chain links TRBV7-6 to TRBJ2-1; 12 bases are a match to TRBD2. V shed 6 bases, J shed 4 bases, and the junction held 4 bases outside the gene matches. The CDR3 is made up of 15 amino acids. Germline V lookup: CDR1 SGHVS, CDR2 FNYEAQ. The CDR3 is CASSPLAGGYNEQFF. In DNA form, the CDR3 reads TGTGCCAGCAGTCCCCTAGCGGGAGGGTACAATGAGCAGTTCTTC.

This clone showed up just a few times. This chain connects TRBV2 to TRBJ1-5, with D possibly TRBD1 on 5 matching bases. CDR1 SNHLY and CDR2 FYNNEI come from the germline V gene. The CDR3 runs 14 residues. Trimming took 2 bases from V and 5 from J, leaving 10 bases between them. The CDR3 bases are TGTGCCAGCAGTGAAAACAGGCGGTATCAGCCCCAGCATTTT. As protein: CASSENRRYQPQHF. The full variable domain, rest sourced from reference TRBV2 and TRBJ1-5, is EPEVTQTPSHQVTQMGQEVILRCVPISNHLYFYWYRQILGQKVEFLVSFYNNEISEKSEIFDDQFSVERPDGSNFTLKIRSTKLEDSAMYFCASSENRRYQPQHFGDGTRLSIL.

CDR3 amino acids: CASSWIRQETQYF. CDR3 coding DNA: TGTGCCAGCAGCTGGATTCGCCAAGAGACCCAGTACTTC. This chain joins TRBV7-9 and TRBJ2-5; D gene uncertain. Looked up from germline, CDR1 is SEHNR and CDR2 is FQNEAQ (reference sequence). Trimming pared 4 bases from V and 1 base from J, leaving 7 bases between. The CDR3 loop spans 13 amino acids.

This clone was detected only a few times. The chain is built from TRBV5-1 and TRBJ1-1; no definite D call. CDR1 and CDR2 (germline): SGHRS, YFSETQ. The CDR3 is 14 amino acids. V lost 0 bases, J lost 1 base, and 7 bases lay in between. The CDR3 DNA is TGCGCCAGCAGCTTGGACAGACCGAACACTGAAGCTTTCTTT. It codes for CASSLDRPNTEAFF.

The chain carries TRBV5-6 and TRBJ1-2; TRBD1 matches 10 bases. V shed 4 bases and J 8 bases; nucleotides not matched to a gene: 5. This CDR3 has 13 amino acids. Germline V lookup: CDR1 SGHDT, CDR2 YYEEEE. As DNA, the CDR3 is TGTGCCAGCAGCAGTGGACAGGGGGAAGGCTACACCTTC. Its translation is CASSSGQGEGYTF.

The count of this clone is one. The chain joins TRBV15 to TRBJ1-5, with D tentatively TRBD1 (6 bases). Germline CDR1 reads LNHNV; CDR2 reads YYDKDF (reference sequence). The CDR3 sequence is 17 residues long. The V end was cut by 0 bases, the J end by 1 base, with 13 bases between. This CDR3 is CATSRDPRDTSNQPQHF. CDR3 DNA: TGTGCCACCAGCAGAGATCCCCGGGACACCAGCAATCAGCCCCAGCATTTT.

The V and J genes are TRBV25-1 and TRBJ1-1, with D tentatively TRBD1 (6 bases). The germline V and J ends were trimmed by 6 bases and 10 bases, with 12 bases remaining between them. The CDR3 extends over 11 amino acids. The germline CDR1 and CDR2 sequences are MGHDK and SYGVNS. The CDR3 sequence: CASSPGEGAFF. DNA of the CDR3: TGTGCCAGCAGCCCAGGGGAGGGAGCTTTCTTT.

CDR3 loop: CASSQGGDRPYNEQFF. As DNA, the CDR3 is TGCGCCAGCAGCCAAGGCGGGGATAGACCTTACAATGAGCAGTTCTTC. The chain carries TRBV4-1 and TRBJ2-1, with D perhaps matching TRBD2 (6 bases). The length of the CDR3 is 16 residues. V lost 1 base and J lost 4, with 14 bases in between. Looked up from germline, CDR1 is MGHRA and CDR2 is YSYEKL.

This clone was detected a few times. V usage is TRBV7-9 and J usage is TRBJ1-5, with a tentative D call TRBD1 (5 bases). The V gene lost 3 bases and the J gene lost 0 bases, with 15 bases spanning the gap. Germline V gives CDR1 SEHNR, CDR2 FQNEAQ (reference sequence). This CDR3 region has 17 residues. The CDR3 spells CASSFQVPGDSNQPQHF. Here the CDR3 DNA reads TGTGCCAGCAGCTTTCAGGTTCCGGGGGATAGCAATCAGCCCCAGCATTTT. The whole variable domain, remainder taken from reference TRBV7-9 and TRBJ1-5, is DTGVSQNPRHKITKRGQNVTFRCDPISEHNRLYWYRQTLGQGPEFLTYFQNEAQLEKSRLLSDRFSAERPKGSFSTLEIQRTEQGDSAMYLCASSFQVPGDSNQPQHFGDGTRLSIL.

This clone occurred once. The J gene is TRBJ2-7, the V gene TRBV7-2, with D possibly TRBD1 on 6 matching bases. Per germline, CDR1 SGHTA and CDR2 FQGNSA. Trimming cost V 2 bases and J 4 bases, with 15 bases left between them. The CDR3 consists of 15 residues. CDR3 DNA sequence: TGTGCCAGCAGCTTAAAGGCAGGGGAATGGTACGAGCAGTACTTC. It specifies CASSLKAGEWYEQYF.

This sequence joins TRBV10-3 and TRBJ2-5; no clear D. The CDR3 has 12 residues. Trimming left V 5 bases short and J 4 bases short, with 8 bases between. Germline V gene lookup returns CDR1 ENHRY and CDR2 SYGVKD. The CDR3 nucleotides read TGTGCCATCAGTTCCAAAGGAGAGACCCAGTACTTC. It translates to CAISSKGETQYF.

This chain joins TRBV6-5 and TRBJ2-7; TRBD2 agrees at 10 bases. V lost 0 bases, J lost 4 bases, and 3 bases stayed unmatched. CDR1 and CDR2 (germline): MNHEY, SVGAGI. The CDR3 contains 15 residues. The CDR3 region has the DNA TGTGCCAGCAGTTACTCGGGTAGCGGGAGGTACGAGCAGTACTTC. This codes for CASSYSGSGRYEQYF.

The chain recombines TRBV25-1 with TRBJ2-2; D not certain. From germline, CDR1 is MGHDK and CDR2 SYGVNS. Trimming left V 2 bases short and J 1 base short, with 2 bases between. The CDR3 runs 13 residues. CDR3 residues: CASSERNTGELFF. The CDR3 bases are TGTGCCAGCAGTGAAAGGAACACCGGGGAGCTGTTTTTT. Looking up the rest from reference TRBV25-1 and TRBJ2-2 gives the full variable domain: EADIYQTPRYLVIGTGKKITLECSQTMGHDKMYWYQQDPGMELHLIHYSYGVNSTEKGDLSSESTVSRIRTEHFPLTLESARPSHTSQYLCASSERNTGELFFGEGSRLTVL.

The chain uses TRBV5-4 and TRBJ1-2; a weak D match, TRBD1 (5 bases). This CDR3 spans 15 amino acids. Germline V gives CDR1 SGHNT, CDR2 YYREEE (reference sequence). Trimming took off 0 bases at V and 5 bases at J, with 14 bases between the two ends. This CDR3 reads CASSLVGVTGYGYTF. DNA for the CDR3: TGTGCCAGCAGCTTGGTGGGGGTGACTGGATATGGCTACACCTTC.

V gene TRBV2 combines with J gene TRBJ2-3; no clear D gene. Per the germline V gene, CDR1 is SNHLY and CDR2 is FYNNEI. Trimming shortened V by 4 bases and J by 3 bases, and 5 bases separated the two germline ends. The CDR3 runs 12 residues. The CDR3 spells CASSAWTDTQYF. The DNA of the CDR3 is TGTGCCAGCAGTGCATGGACAGATACGCAGTATTTT.

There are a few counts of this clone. CDR3 residues: CASSYGAGPPAYEQYF. CDR3 DNA sequence: TGTGCCAGCAGTTACGGCGCCGGGCCTCCGGCGTACGAGCAGTACTTC. The V gene is TRBV6-5, the J gene TRBJ2-7; no clear D gene. This CDR3 region has 16 residues. Trimming shortened V by 2 bases and J by 4 bases, and 18 bases separated the two germline ends. Germline V gives CDR1 MNHEY, CDR2 SVGAGI.

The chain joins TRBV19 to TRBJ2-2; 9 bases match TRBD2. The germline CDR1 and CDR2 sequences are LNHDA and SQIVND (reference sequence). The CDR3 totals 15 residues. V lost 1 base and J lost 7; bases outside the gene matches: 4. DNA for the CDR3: TGTGCCAGTAGTATAGGCGGGAGGGCCATCGGGGAGCTGTTTTTT. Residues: CASSIGGRAIGELFF.

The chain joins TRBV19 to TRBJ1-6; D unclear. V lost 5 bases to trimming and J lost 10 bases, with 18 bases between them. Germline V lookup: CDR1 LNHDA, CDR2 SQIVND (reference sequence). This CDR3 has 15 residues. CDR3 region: CASSPLGPSNSPLHF. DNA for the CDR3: TGTGCCAGTAGTCCGCTAGGCCCTTCCAACTCACCCCTCCACTTT.

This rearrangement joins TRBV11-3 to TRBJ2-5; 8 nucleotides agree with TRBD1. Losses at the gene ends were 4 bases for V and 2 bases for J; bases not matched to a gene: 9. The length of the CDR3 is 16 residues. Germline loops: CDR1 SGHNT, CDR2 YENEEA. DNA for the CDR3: TGTGCCAGCAGCTCTCGGCTATGGGACAGGCAAGAGACCCAGTACTTC. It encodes CASSSRLWDRQETQYF.

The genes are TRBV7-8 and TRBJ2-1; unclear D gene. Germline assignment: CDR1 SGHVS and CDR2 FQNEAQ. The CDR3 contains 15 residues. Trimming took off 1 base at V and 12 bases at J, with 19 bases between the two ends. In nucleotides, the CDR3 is TGTGCCAGCAGCTTAGGCCAGATACTAACAATGACGCAGTTCTTC. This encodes CASSLGQILTMTQFF.

CDR3 in DNA: TGTGCCAGCAGCTTGGACCCAGGACAGGCGATTAATGAAAAACTGTTTTTT. Translation gives CASSLDPGQAINEKLFF. The V gene is TRBV5-4, the J gene TRBJ1-4; 7 bases are shared with TRBD1. CDR1 is SGHNT and CDR2 is YYREEE in the germline V gene (reference sequence). V lost 0 bases, J lost 4 bases, and 9 bases stayed unmatched. The CDR3 has 17 amino acids.

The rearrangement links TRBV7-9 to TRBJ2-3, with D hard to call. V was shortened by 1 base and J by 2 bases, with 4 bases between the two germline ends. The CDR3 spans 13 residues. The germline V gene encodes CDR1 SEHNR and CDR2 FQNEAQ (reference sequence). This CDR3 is CASSLGVTDTQYF. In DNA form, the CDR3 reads TGTGCCAGCAGCTTAGGGGTCACAGATACGCAGTATTTT.

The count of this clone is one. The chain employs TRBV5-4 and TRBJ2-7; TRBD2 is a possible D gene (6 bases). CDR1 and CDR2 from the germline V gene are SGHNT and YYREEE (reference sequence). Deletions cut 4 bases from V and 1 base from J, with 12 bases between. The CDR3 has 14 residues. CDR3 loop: CASSPRGGSYEQYF. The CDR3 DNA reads TGTGCCAGCAGCCCCCGGGGAGGTTCCTACGAGCAGTACTTC.

CDR3 residues: CASSLTDRGNEQYF. The CDR3 DNA follows: TGTGCCAGCAGCTTAACGGACAGGGGTAACGAGCAGTACTTC. J is TRBJ2-5 and V is TRBV13, with 9 bases aligning to TRBD1. TRBJ2-7 matches the DNA end more closely, so the J call is doubtful. The CDR3 covers 14 residues. Germline CDR1 PRHDT, CDR2 FYEKMQ (reference sequence).

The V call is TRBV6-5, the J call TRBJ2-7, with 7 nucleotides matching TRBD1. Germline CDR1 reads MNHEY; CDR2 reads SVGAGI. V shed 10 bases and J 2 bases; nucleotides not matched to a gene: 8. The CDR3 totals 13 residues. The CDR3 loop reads CATRGQATYEQYF. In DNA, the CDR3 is TGTGCCACCCGCGGACAGGCGACCTACGAGCAGTACTTC.

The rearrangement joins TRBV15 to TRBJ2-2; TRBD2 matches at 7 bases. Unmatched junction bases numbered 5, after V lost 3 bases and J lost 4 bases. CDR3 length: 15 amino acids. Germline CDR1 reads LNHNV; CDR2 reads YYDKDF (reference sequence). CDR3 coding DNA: TGTGCCACCAGCAGGTGGGAGGGAGCCACCGGGGAGCTGTTTTTT. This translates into CATSRWEGATGELFF.

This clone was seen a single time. The CDR3 DNA follows: TGTGCCAGCATGTTTATTGGCGGGAGTTCCTACGAGCAGTACTTC. Translation gives CASMFIGGSSYEQYF. V and J are TRBV6-6 and TRBJ2-7; 7 bases agree with TRBD2. The CDR3 runs 15 residues. Looked up from germline, CDR1 is MNHNY and CDR2 is SVGAGI (reference sequence). V gave up 7 bases and J gave up 1 base; unmatched junction bases: 10.

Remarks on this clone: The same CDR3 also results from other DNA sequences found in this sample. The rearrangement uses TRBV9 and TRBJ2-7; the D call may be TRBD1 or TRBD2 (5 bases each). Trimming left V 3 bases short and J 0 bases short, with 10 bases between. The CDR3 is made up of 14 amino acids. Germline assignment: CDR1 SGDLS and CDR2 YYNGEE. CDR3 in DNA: TGTGCCAGCAGCGCCGGGACCACCTCCTACGAGCAGTACTTC. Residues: CASSAGTTSYEQYF.

CDR3 nucleotide sequence: TGTGCCAGCAGGAGGGGACGGCCGAACACTGAAGCTTTCTTT. Its protein product is CASRRGRPNTEAFF. V usage is TRBV2 and J usage is TRBJ1-1; weak D call: TRBD1 (5 bases). CDR1 is SNHLY and CDR2 is FYNNEI in the germline V gene. This CDR3 has 14 residues. Trimming shortened V by 6 bases and J by 1 base, and 12 bases separated the two germline ends.

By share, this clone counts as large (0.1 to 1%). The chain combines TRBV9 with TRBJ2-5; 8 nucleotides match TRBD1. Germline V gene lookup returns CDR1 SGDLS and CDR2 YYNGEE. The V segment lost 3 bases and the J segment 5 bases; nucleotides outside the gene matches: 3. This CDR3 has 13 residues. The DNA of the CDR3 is TGTGCCAGCAGCGACGGACAGGGTGAGACCCAGTACTTC. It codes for CASSDGQGETQYF.